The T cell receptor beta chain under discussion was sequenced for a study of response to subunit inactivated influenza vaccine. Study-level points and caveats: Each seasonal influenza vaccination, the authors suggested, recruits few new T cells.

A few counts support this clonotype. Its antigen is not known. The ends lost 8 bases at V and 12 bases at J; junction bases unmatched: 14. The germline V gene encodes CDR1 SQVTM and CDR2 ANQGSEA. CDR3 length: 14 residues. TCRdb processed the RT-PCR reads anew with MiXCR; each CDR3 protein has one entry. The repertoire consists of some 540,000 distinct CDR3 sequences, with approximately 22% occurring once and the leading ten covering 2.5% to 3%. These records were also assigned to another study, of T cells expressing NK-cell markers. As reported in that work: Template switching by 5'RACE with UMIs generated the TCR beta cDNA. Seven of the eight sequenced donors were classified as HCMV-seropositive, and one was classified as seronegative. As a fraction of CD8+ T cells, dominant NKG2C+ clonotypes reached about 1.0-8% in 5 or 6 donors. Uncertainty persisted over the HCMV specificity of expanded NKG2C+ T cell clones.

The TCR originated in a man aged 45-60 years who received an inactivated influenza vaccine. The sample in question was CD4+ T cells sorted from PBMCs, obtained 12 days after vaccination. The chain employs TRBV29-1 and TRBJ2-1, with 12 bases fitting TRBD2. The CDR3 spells CSLRDRVTSGRQFF. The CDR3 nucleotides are TGCAGCCTCCGGGACCGAGTGACTAGCGGGAGGCAGTTCTTC.